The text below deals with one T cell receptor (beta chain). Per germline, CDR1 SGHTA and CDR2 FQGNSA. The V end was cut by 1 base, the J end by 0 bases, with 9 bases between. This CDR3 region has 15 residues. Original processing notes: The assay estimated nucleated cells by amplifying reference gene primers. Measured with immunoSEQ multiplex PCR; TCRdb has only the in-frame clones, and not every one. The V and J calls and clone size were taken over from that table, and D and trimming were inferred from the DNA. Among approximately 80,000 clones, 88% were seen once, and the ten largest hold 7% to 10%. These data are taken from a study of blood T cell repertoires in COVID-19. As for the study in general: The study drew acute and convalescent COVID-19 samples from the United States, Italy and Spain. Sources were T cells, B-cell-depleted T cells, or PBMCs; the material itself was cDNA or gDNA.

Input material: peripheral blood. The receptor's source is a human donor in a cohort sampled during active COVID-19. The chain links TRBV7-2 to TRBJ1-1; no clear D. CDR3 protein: CASSLEWAMNTEAFF. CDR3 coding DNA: TGTGCCAGCAGCTTAGAGTGGGCGATGAACACTGAAGCTTTCTTT. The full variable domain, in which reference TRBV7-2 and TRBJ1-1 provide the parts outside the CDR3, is GAGVSQSPSNKVTEKGKDVELRCDPISGHTALYWYRQSLGQGLEFLIYFQGNSAPDKSGLPSDRFSAERTGGSVSTLTIQRTQQEDSAVYLCASSLEWAMNTEAFFGQGTRLTVV.